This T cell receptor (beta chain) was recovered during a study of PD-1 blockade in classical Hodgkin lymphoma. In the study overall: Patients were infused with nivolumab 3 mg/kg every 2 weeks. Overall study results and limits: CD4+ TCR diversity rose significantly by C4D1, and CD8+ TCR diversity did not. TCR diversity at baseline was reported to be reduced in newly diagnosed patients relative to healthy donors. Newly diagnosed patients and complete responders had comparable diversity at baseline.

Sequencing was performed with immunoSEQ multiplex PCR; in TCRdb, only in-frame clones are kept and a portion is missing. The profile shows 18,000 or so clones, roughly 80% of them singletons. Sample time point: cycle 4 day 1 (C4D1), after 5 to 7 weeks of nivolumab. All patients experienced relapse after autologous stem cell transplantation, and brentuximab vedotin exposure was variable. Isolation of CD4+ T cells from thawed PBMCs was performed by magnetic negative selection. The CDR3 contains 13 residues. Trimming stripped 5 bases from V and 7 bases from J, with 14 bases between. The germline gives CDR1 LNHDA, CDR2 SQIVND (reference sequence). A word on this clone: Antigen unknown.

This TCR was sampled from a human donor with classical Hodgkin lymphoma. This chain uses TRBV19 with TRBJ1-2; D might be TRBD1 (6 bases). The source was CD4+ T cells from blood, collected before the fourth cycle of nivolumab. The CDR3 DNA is TGTGCCAGTAGTCCCTCCGGCAGGGGTGGCTACACCTTC. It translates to CASSPSGRGGYTF.